The next 19 T cell receptor beta chains were all read from a single sample in a study of control samples from healthy donors and cancer patients. Here immunoSEQ multiplex PCR was the method, and the copy in TCRdb shows in-frame clones only, minus some. The sample carries fewer than 65,000 clones, approximately 90% recorded once. The sequencing sample was made of PBMCs. These receptors all stem from a man in his forties or fifties with colorectal cancer.

In DNA, the CDR3 is TGTGCCAGCAGCTGGTTAAGCGCCCACAATGAGCAGTTCTTC. This sequence encodes CASSWLSAHNEQFF. The chain couples TRBV11-3 to TRBJ2-1; no clear D gene. V was pared by 4 bases and J by 5 bases, with 12 bases between. This CDR3 has 14 residues. CDR1 is SGHNT and CDR2 is YENEEA in the germline V gene.

The chain combines TRBV27 with TRBJ2-3; TRBD1 or TRBD2 may be the D gene (5 bases each). Germline lookup yields CDR1 MNHEY and CDR2 SMNVEV (reference sequence). The length of the CDR3 is 13 residues. Trimming took 11 bases from V and 6 from J, leaving 18 bases between them. CDR3 in DNA: TGTGCCGGAGCGAGGGGCCTAGGGGATACGCAGTATTTT. It translates to CAGARGLGDTQYF.

The rearrangement joins TRBV5-5 to TRBJ2-7; D not certain. The CDR3 loop spans 15 amino acids. CDR1 and CDR2 (germline): SGHKS, YYEKEE (reference sequence). The V end was cut by 0 bases, the J end by 0 bases, with 10 bases between. CDR3 loop: CASSLEVGSSYEQYF. The CDR3 DNA reads as TGTGCCAGCAGCTTGGAAGTCGGCAGCTCCTACGAGCAGTACTTC.

The chain is built from TRBV6-5 and TRBJ1-6; D is unclear. Per the germline V gene, CDR1 is MNHEY and CDR2 is SVGAGI. The germline V and J ends were trimmed by 2 bases and 3 bases, with 8 bases remaining between them. This CDR3 comprises 15 residues. Here the CDR3 DNA reads TGTGCCAGCAGTTACCGAACAGACTATAATTCACCCCTCCACTTT. Translation gives CASSYRTDYNSPLHF.

The chain employs TRBV18 and TRBJ2-1; either TRBD1 or TRBD2 may supply D (6 bases each). From germline, CDR1 is KGHSH and CDR2 LQKENI. V was clipped by 3 bases and J by 6 bases, with 15 bases between them. The CDR3 contains 15 residues. This CDR3 is CASSPGPPGANEQFF. The CDR3 coding sequence is TGTGCCAGCTCACCGGGACCTCCGGGGGCCAATGAGCAGTTCTTC.

V and J are TRBV6-5 and TRBJ1-3; 7 bases are a match to TRBD1. J was trimmed by 4 bases and V by 6 bases; bases with no gene match: 6. The CDR3 has 14 residues. The germline V gene encodes CDR1 MNHEY and CDR2 SVGAGI. The CDR3 reads CASRETGSGNTIYF. CDR3 in DNA: TGTGCCAGCAGAGAGACAGGGTCCGGAAACACCATATATTTT.

The chain carries TRBV7-8 and TRBJ2-7; D unclear. The CDR3 is made up of 13 amino acids. Germline V CDR1 and CDR2: SGHVS, FQNEAQ. The V gene lost 4 bases and the J gene lost 2 bases, with 9 bases spanning the gap. The CDR3 DNA reads as TGTGCCAGCAGCTCGCATGCTACCTACGAGCAGTACTTC. Translating gives CASSSHATYEQYF.

This chain uses TRBV11-3 with TRBJ1-1; D is ambiguous. The V end lost 5 bases, the J end lost 8 bases, and 12 bases lay between the germline ends. Germline V CDR1 and CDR2: SGHNT, YENEEA. This CDR3 has 12 residues. The CDR3 region has the DNA TGTGCCAGCAGCCCCCTCGGCGCGGAAGCTTTCTTT. Its protein is CASSPLGAEAFF.

This clone was counted a single time. The V call is TRBV5-8, the J call TRBJ1-1; TRBD1 agrees at 8 bases. The CDR3 contains 16 residues. Germline CDR1 is SGHTS and CDR2 is YDEGEE. The V gene end was trimmed by 2 bases and the J gene end by 4 bases; junction bases not matched to a gene: 10. The CDR3 sequence is CASSFGQGSFPTEAFF. The CDR3 nucleotides are TGTGCCAGCAGCTTCGGACAGGGAAGTTTTCCCACTGAAGCTTTCTTT. The whole variable domain, filled in from reference TRBV5-8 and TRBJ1-1, reads EAGVTQSPTHLIKTRGQQATLRCSPISGHTSVYWYQQALGLGLQFLLWYDEGEERNRGNFPPRFSGRQFPNYSSELNVNALELEDSALYLCASSFGQGSFPTEAFFGQGTRLTVV.

V gene TRBV19 combines with J gene TRBJ2-7; D ambiguous. The CDR3 is 14 amino acids. Germline CDR1 reads LNHDA; CDR2 reads SQIVND (reference sequence). V lost 4 bases and J 2 bases, leaving 12 bases between the germline ends. Here the CDR3 reads CASSTPSMTYEQYF. Here the CDR3 DNA reads TGTGCCAGTAGTACCCCCTCCATGACCTACGAGCAGTACTTC.

This rearrangement joins TRBV14 to TRBJ2-1, with 8 bases aligning to TRBD2. Germline loops: CDR1 SGHDN, CDR2 FVKESK. V lost 4 bases and J lost 7; bases outside the gene matches: 12. The CDR3 spans 16 residues. This chain's CDR3 is CASSRLLAAVLNEQFF. The CDR3 DNA reads TGTGCCAGCAGCCGACTACTAGCGGCAGTCTTAAATGAGCAGTTCTTC.

The chain couples TRBV19 to TRBJ2-5; 9 positions match TRBD2. This CDR3 spans 14 amino acids. Per the germline V gene, CDR1 is LNHDA and CDR2 is SQIVND (reference sequence). The V gene end was trimmed by 4 bases and the J gene end by 7 bases; junction bases not matched to a gene: 7. The CDR3 loop is CASSKVAGVGTQYF. In DNA, the CDR3 is TGTGCCAGTAGTAAGGTAGCGGGAGTTGGGACCCAGTACTTC.

This clone was found a few times. The V and J genes are TRBV11-2 and TRBJ2-5; no clear D. The length of the CDR3 is 12 residues. The ends were cut back, 0 bases at V and 5 bases at J, with 4 bases in the middle. CDR1 and CDR2 (germline): SGHAT, FQNNGV. The CDR3, as DNA: TGTGCCAGCAGCTTAGACAGGGAGACCCAGTACTTC. The encoded protein is CASSLDRETQYF.

This clone has only one observation. The J gene is TRBJ1-2, the V gene TRBV24-1; a weak D match, TRBD1 (5 bases). The CDR3 is 14 amino acids. Trimming took 8 bases from V and 2 from J, leaving 14 bases between them. Germline CDR1 reads KGHDR; CDR2 reads SFDVKD. The CDR3 DNA reads as TGTGCCACCAATCAAGGGGACCAGAACTATGGCTACACCTTC. This encodes CATNQGDQNYGYTF.

This clone occurred once. The genes are TRBV6-2 or TRBV6-3 and TRBJ1-1; no clear D gene. CDR1 and CDR2 from the germline V gene are MNHEY and SVGEGT. V was cut by 4 bases and J by 1 base, with 7 bases left in between. There are 13 residues in the CDR3. CDR3 residues: CASSWRTNTEAFF. CDR3 sequence (DNA): TGTGCCAGCAGTTGGCGGACGAACACTGAAGCTTTCTTT.

This clone has a handful of counts. The chain is built from TRBV30 and TRBJ1-3; unclear D gene. Germline V gene sequence: CDR1 GTSNPN, CDR2 SVGIG (reference sequence). This CDR3 has 10 amino acids. For the CDR3, the DNA is TGTGTCTGCGAGGGAAACACCATATATTTT. It yields the protein CVCEGNTIYF. Supplemented by reference TRBV30 and TRBJ1-3, the full variable domain reads SQTIHQWPATLVQPVGSPLSLECTVEGTSNPNLYWYRQAAGRGLQLLFYSVGIGQISSEVPQNLSASRPQDRQFILSSKKLLLSDSGFYLCVCEGNTIYFGEGSWLTVV.

This clone came up once. V and J are TRBV27 and TRBJ2-1, with TRBD1 identical over 8 bases. CDR3 size: 16 residues. V shed 5 bases and J 3 bases; nucleotides not matched to a gene: 9. Germline CDR1 is MNHEY and CDR2 is SMNVEV (reference sequence). The CDR3 nucleotides are TGTGCCAGCAGTATGGATGGACAGGGCCTCTACAATGAGCAGTTCTTC. This translates into CASSMDGQGLYNEQFF.

The rearrangement uses TRBV27 and TRBJ2-7; TRBD2 matches 16 bases. There are 18 residues in the CDR3. J was trimmed by 1 base and V by 1 base; bases with no gene match: 4. Germline V gives CDR1 MNHEY, CDR2 SMNVEV (reference sequence). CDR3 sequence (DNA): TGTGCCAGCAGTTTATGGGGACTAGCGGGAGGGAGATCCTACGAGCAGTACTTC. It translates to CASSLWGLAGGRSYEQYF.

The CDR3 region has the DNA TGCAGCGTTGAAAGTTATGGCTCTGAAGCTTTCTTT. This translates into CSVESYGSEAFF. This rearrangement joins TRBV29-1 to TRBJ1-1; D gene uncertain. This CDR3 has 12 residues. Per the germline V gene, CDR1 is SQVTM and CDR2 is ANQGSEA. Trimming took 2 bases from V and 6 from J, leaving 10 bases between them.